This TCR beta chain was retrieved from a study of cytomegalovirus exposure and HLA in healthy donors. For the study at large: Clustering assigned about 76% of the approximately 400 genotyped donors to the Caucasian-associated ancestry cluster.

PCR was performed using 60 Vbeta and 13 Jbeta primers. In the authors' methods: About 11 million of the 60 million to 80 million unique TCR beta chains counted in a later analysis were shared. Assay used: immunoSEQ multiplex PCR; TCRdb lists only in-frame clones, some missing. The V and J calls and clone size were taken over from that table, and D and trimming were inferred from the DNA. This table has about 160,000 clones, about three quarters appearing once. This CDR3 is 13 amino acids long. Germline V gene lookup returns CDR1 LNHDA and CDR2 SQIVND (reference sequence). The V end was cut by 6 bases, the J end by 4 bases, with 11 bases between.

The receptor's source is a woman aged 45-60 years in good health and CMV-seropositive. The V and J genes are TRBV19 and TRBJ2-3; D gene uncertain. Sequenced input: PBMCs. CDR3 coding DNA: TGTGCCAGTAGCCCTACGGGTTCAGATACGCAGTATTTT. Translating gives CASSPTGSDTQYF.